These T cell receptor beta chains were read from a single sample in a study of blood T cells in healthy people across ages. Via MiXCR, TCRdb re-called the 5' RACE reads, giving one row per CDR3 protein. The sample lists approximately 1.5 million distinct CDR3 sequences, about 35% seen once, with around 11% in the top ten. The specimen was blood. These receptors all stem from a woman aged 25 to 39 in good health. Each CDR3 is given with its conserved first and last residue. A D gene is named only where the DNA matches it firmly. Clone size appears in some rows only: once, few, many, or a class for an expanded clone.

abundance: .; j_gene: TRBJ1-1; v_gene: TRBV11-2; d_gene: .; CDR3aa: CASSFLGGVMNTEAFF; CDR3nt: TGTGCCAGCAGCTTTTTAGGGGGGGTCATGAACACTGAAGCTTTCTTT
abundance: .; j_gene: TRBJ2-5; v_gene: TRBV24-1; d_gene: TRBD1; CDR3aa: CATSDLGTGWETQYF; CDR3nt: TGTGCCACCAGTGATTTGGGGACAGGTTGGGAGACCCAGTACTTC
abundance: .; j_gene: TRBJ1-2; v_gene: TRBV9; d_gene: .; CDR3aa: CASSSLAGNGYTF; CDR3nt: TGTGCCAGCAGCTCCCTTGCGGGGAATGGCTACACCTTC
abundance: .; j_gene: TRBJ2-7; v_gene: TRBV7-3; d_gene: .; CDR3aa: CASRLGLVSEQYF; CDR3nt: TGTGCCAGCCGCTTAGGGCTAGTAAGCGAGCAGTACTTC
abundance: .; j_gene: TRBJ2-4; v_gene: TRBV10-2; d_gene: .; CDR3aa: CASSEKGSGAKNIQYF; CDR3nt: TGCGCCAGCAGTGAGAAGGGTAGCGGAGCCAAAAACATTCAGTACTTC
abundance: many; j_gene: TRBJ1-1; v_gene: TRBV4-1; d_gene: .; CDR3aa: CASSQDGQAAVEAFF; CDR3nt: TGCGCCAGCAGCCAAGACGGCCAGGCTGCGGTTGAAGCTTTCTTT
abundance: .; j_gene: TRBJ2-5; v_gene: TRBV18; d_gene: TRBD2; CDR3aa: CASSPIAGAQETQYF; CDR3nt: TGTGCCAGCTCACCCATAGCGGGGGCACAAGAGACCCAGTACTTC
abundance: .; j_gene: TRBJ1-6; v_gene: TRBV5-1; d_gene: .; CDR3aa: CASSASSDSPLHF; CDR3nt: TGCGCCAGCAGCGCATCTTCGGATTCACCCCTCCACTTT
abundance: .; j_gene: TRBJ2-1; v_gene: TRBV30; d_gene: .; CDR3aa: CAWSLPIRDEQFF; CDR3nt: TGTGCCTGGAGTCTGCCCATCAGGGATGAGCAGTTCTTC
abundance: few; j_gene: TRBJ2-5; v_gene: TRBV6-1; d_gene: .; CDR3aa: CASSEPLENPQETQYF; CDR3nt: TGTGCCAGCAGTGAACCTCTGGAAAACCCCCAAGAGACCCAGTACTTC
abundance: .; j_gene: TRBJ2-3; v_gene: TRBV3-1; d_gene: TRBD2; CDR3aa: CASSQTGLPTDTQYF; CDR3nt: TGTGCCAGCAGCCAAACGGGACTACCCACAGATACGCAGTATTTT
abundance: .; j_gene: TRBJ2-5; v_gene: TRBV4-1; d_gene: TRBD2; CDR3aa: CASSQALAGGRETQYF; CDR3nt: TGCGCCAGCAGCCAAGCTCTAGCGGGGGGCCGGGAGACCCAGTACTTC
abundance: .; j_gene: TRBJ2-7; v_gene: TRBV18; d_gene: TRBD1; CDR3aa: CASSLAGTGGYYEQYF; CDR3nt: TGTGCCAGCTCACTCGCCGGGACAGGGGGCTACTACGAGCAGTACTTC
abundance: .; j_gene: TRBJ2-1; v_gene: TRBV20-1; d_gene: .; CDR3aa: CSARDQRSYNEQFF; CDR3nt: TGCAGTGCCCGTGACCAACGGTCCTACAATGAGCAGTTCTTC
abundance: .; j_gene: TRBJ1-5; v_gene: TRBV7-2; d_gene: TRBD1; CDR3aa: CASSLVGQGNQPQHF; CDR3nt: TGTGCCAGCAGCTTAGTAGGACAGGGAAATCAGCCCCAGCATTTT
abundance: .; j_gene: TRBJ2-7; v_gene: TRBV6-6; d_gene: TRBD1; CDR3aa: CASSARQGADEQYF; CDR3nt: TGTGCCAGCAGTGCTCGACAGGGGGCAGACGAGCAGTACTTC
abundance: .; j_gene: TRBJ1-5; v_gene: TRBV7-8; d_gene: .; CDR3aa: CASSLGTDANQPQHF; CDR3nt: TGTGCCAGCAGCTTAGGGACAGATGCAAATCAGCCCCAGCATTTT
abundance: many; j_gene: TRBJ2-5; v_gene: TRBV5-1; d_gene: .; CDR3aa: CASSLSPVETQYF; CDR3nt: TGCGCCAGCAGCTTAAGTCCGGTGGAGACCCAGTACTTC
abundance: .; j_gene: TRBJ2-7; v_gene: TRBV6-1; d_gene: .; CDR3aa: CASSEWGKSYEQYF; CDR3nt: TGTGCCAGCAGTGAATGGGGGAAATCCTACGAGCAGTACTTC
abundance: .; j_gene: TRBJ2-7; v_gene: TRBV5-1; d_gene: .; CDR3aa: CASSLGTVLPYEQYF; CDR3nt: TGCGCCAGCAGCTTGGGGACAGTCCTTCCCTACGAGCAGTACTTC
abundance: few; j_gene: TRBJ2-2; v_gene: TRBV6-2/TRBV6-3; d_gene: .; CDR3aa: CASSQGRNTGELFF; CDR3nt: TGTGCCAGCAGCCAGGGGCGCAACACCGGGGAGCTGTTTTTT
abundance: .; j_gene: TRBJ2-3; v_gene: TRBV28; d_gene: .; CDR3aa: CASTKDSPTDTQYF; CDR3nt: TGTGCCAGCACCAAGGACAGCCCCACAGATACGCAGTATTTT
abundance: .; j_gene: TRBJ2-7; v_gene: TRBV6-4; d_gene: .; CDR3aa: CASSDWGGYEQYF; CDR3nt: TGTGCCAGCAGTGACTGGGGAGGCTACGAGCAGTACTTC
abundance: .; j_gene: TRBJ2-7; v_gene: TRBV28; d_gene: TRBD2; CDR3aa: CASSFSGNNYEQYF; CDR3nt: TGTGCCAGCAGTTTTAGCGGGAACAACTACGAGCAGTACTTC
abundance: .; j_gene: TRBJ2-7; v_gene: TRBV7-8; d_gene: .; CDR3aa: CVSSLNARSTYEQYF; CDR3nt: TGTGTCAGCAGCTTAAACGCGAGAAGCACCTACGAGCAGTACTTC
abundance: few; j_gene: TRBJ2-5; v_gene: TRBV21-1; d_gene: .; CDR3aa: CASSKFGTGKGETQYF; CDR3nt: TGTGCCAGCAGTAAATTTGGGACAGGGAAGGGAGAGACCCAGTACTTC
abundance: .; j_gene: TRBJ2-1; v_gene: TRBV29-1; d_gene: TRBD1; CDR3aa: CSVRTPGQGLYEQFF; CDR3nt: TGCAGCGTCCGCACCCCGGGACAGGGTCTTTATGAGCAGTTCTTC
abundance: few; j_gene: TRBJ2-1; v_gene: TRBV7-9; d_gene: .; CDR3aa: CASSLGHRASYSYNEQFF; CDR3nt: TGTGCCAGCAGCTTAGGGCACAGGGCGAGCTACTCCTACAATGAGCAGTTCTTC
abundance: .; j_gene: TRBJ1-1; v_gene: TRBV12-3/TRBV12-4; d_gene: .; CDR3aa: CASQAQGRTEAFF; CDR3nt: TGTGCCAGTCAAGCACAGGGTCGGACTGAAGCTTTCTTT
abundance: .; j_gene: TRBJ2-2; v_gene: TRBV12-3/TRBV12-4; d_gene: TRBD2; CDR3aa: CASSPTKFSGGAATGELFF; CDR3nt: TGTGCCAGCAGTCCTACCAAATTTAGCGGGGGGGCGGCGACCGGGGAGCTGTTTTTT
abundance: few; j_gene: TRBJ2-5; v_gene: TRBV30; d_gene: .; CDR3aa: CAWSGPQETQYF; CDR3nt: TGTGCCTGGAGTGGACCCCAAGAGACCCAGTACTTC
abundance: .; j_gene: TRBJ2-1; v_gene: TRBV20-1; d_gene: TRBD2; CDR3aa: CSARGPPFGGRDEQFF; CDR3nt: TGCAGTGCTAGAGGTCCCCCTTTTGGCGGGAGGGATGAGCAGTTCTTC
abundance: few; j_gene: TRBJ2-7; v_gene: TRBV5-1; d_gene: .; CDR3aa: CASSSMTGTTSYEQYF; CDR3nt: TGCGCCAGCAGCTCTATGACCGGGACCACGTCCTACGAGCAGTACTTC
abundance: many; j_gene: TRBJ2-7; v_gene: TRBV3-1; d_gene: TRBD2; CDR3aa: CASSHGLAGYEQYF; CDR3nt: TGTGCCAGCAGCCACGGACTAGCGGGTTACGAGCAGTACTTC
abundance: few; j_gene: TRBJ2-5; v_gene: TRBV20-1; d_gene: TRBD2; CDR3aa: CSARASGVETQYF; CDR3nt: TGCAGTGCTAGGGCTAGCGGGGTGGAGACCCAGTACTTC
abundance: few; j_gene: TRBJ1-2; v_gene: TRBV7-9; d_gene: .; CDR3aa: CASSSLEGGRNYGYTF; CDR3nt: TGTGCCAGCAGCTCCCTCGAGGGAGGACGTAACTATGGCTACACCTTC
abundance: .; j_gene: TRBJ2-1; v_gene: TRBV4-1; d_gene: TRBD2; CDR3aa: CASSQKLAAAYNEQFF; CDR3nt: TGCGCCAGCAGCCAAAAACTAGCGGCAGCCTACAATGAGCAGTTCTTC
abundance: many; j_gene: TRBJ2-4; v_gene: TRBV12-3/TRBV12-4; d_gene: .; CDR3aa: CASSLAYPRGIQYF; CDR3nt: TGTGCCAGCAGTTTAGCGTACCCAAGGGGCATTCAGTACTTC
abundance: .; j_gene: TRBJ2-7; v_gene: TRBV6-5; d_gene: TRBD1; CDR3aa: CASRDRALYEQYF; CDR3nt: TGTGCCAGCAGGGACAGGGCTCTCTACGAGCAGTACTTC
abundance: .; j_gene: TRBJ2-1; v_gene: TRBV9; d_gene: .; CDR3aa: CASNPGGGGTYNEQFF; CDR3nt: TGTGCCAGCAACCCAGGGGGAGGGGGAACATACAATGAGCAGTTCTTC
abundance: .; j_gene: TRBJ2-1; v_gene: TRBV7-6; d_gene: .; CDR3aa: CASSWTPASYNEQFF; CDR3nt: TGTGCCAGCAGCTGGACACCGGCCTCCTACAATGAGCAGTTCTTC
abundance: .; j_gene: TRBJ1-2; v_gene: TRBV5-6; d_gene: .; CDR3aa: CASSLFQLLGNYGYTF; CDR3nt: TGTGCCAGCAGCTTGTTCCAACTGTTGGGCAACTATGGCTACACCTTC
abundance: few; j_gene: TRBJ2-5; v_gene: TRBV6-5; d_gene: .; CDR3aa: CASSYTLQETQYF; CDR3nt: TGTGCCAGCAGTTACACCCTACAAGAGACCCAGTACTTC
abundance: few; j_gene: TRBJ2-5; v_gene: TRBV6-2/TRBV6-3; d_gene: TRBD2; CDR3aa: CASSLTTSGMKTQYF; CDR3nt: TGTGCCAGCAGTCTTACGACTAGCGGGATGAAAACCCAGTACTTC
abundance: few; j_gene: TRBJ1-2; v_gene: TRBV5-1; d_gene: .; CDR3aa: CASSTDTDPRYGYTF; CDR3nt: TGCGCCAGCAGCACCGACACCGACCCTCGCTATGGCTACACCTTC
abundance: .; j_gene: TRBJ2-3; v_gene: TRBV6-1; d_gene: TRBD2; CDR3aa: CASSVASGFTDTQYF; CDR3nt: TGTGCCAGCAGTGTGGCTAGCGGATTCACAGATACGCAGTATTTT
abundance: .; j_gene: TRBJ2-1; v_gene: TRBV10-2; d_gene: TRBD2; CDR3aa: CASRPAGDNNEQFF; CDR3nt: TGCGCCAGCAGGCCAGCGGGGGATAACAATGAGCAGTTCTTC
abundance: .; j_gene: TRBJ2-7; v_gene: TRBV5-1; d_gene: .; CDR3aa: CASRRDTGYERYF; CDR3nt: TGCGCCAGCCGACGGGACACCGGGTACGAGCGGTACTTC
abundance: few; j_gene: TRBJ2-7; v_gene: TRBV4-2; d_gene: TRBD2; CDR3aa: CASSQDVLAGGHEQYF; CDR3nt: TGTGCCAGCAGCCAAGATGTGTTAGCGGGAGGCCACGAGCAGTACTTC
abundance: .; j_gene: TRBJ2-1; v_gene: TRBV20-1; d_gene: .; CDR3aa: CSASRLEGGRNNEQFF; CDR3nt: TGCAGTGCTAGCCGGCTGGAGGGGGGCCGGAACAATGAGCAGTTCTTC
abundance: .; j_gene: TRBJ1-4; v_gene: TRBV5-1; d_gene: .; CDR3aa: CASSLLGTEKLFF; CDR3nt: TGCGCCAGCAGCTTGCTGGGAACTGAAAAACTGTTTTTT
abundance: once; j_gene: TRBJ2-7; v_gene: TRBV20-1; d_gene: .; CDR3aa: CSADTVGGSYEQYF; CDR3nt: TGCAGTGCTGACACAGTGGGGGGCTCCTACGAGCAGTACTTC